The text below deals with one TCR beta chain. Its antigen is unknown. V lost 2 bases to trimming and J lost 3 bases, with 13 bases between them. In germline, CDR1 is MGHRA, CDR2 YSYEKL. There are 15 residues in the CDR3. These data originate in a study of OX40 agonist ivuxolimab in advanced cancers. General study points: Circulating CD4+ and CD8+ T cells showed clonal expansion by week 6 at 0.1 to 3.0 mg/kg.

The timepoints at which blood was sampled were baseline, cycle 4 day 1, and cycle 7 day 1. Repertoires were generated with immunoSEQ multiplex PCR, while TCRdb's copy carries only in-frame clones and drops some. The profile shows 58,000 or so clones, approximately 82% of them singletons. The rearrangement uses TRBV4-1 and TRBJ1-1; D unresolved. The sequence derives from an adult with an advanced solid tumor such as melanoma, head and neck, liver or kidney cancer. The sample was CD4+ or CD8+ T cells sorted from blood, taken in a trial of the OX40 agonist ivuxolimab. CDR3 nucleotides: TGCGCCAGCAGCCAATGGGCGGCGAAGGACACTGAAGCTTTCTTT. It codes for CASSQWAAKDTEAFF.